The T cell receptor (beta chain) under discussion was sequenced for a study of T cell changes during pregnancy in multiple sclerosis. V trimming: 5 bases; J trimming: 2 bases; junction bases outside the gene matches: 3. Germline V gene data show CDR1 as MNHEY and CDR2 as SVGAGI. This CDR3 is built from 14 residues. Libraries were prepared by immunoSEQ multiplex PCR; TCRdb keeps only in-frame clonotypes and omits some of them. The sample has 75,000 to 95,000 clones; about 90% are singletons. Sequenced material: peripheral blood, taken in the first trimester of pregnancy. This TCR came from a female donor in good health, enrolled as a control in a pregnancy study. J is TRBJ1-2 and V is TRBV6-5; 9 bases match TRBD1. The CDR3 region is CASSLGQGNYGYTF. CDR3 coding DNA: TGTGCCAGCAGTCTAGGACAGGGGAACTATGGCTACACCTTC.